This T cell receptor (beta chain) emerged from a study of T cell responses to AZD1222 COVID-19 vaccine. Study findings and constraints: Spike-specific TCR breadth rose after two AZD1222 doses, and depth rose as well. Spike regions recognized by vaccine-associated CD4 TCRs spanned the protein, led by 160-218 and 743-854. It should be noted that donors were predominantly white British and more often female, and clonal diversity was possibly underestimated. Just six AZD1222 recipients tested seropositive at baseline.

Method: immunoSEQ multiplex PCR; TCRdb's copy keeps in-frame clones and lacks some. The sample lists approximately 93,000 clones, 89% occurring once. J was trimmed by 4 bases and V by 4 bases; bases with no gene match: 3. The V gene's germline CDR1 is MNHEY and CDR2 SMNVEV (reference sequence). The CDR3 covers 13 residues. Concerning this clone itself: Its antigen remains unknown.

The V gene is TRBV27, the J gene TRBJ1-1; 7 bases are a match to TRBD1. This receptor was obtained from an adult who received the AZD1222 COVID-19 vaccine. Sequences were derived from peripheral blood, sampled 28 days after the second AZD1222 dose. The CDR3: CASSSQGGTEAFF. Written as DNA, the CDR3 is TGTGCCAGCAGTTCCCAGGGGGGCACTGAAGCTTTCTTT.